One sample yielded the 17 T cell receptor beta chains listed below, sequenced in a study of blood T cells in healthy people across ages. A sample-barcoded 5' primer and a J-beta primer mix were used in a second PCR of about 7 to 11 cycles. TCRdb re-called the 5' RACE reads with MiXCR, one entry per CDR3 protein. The sample has over a million distinct CDR3 sequences, 42% seen once; the top ten hold around 4%. Sequenced input: blood. Receptors originate from a woman younger than 30 in good health.

The rearrangement uses TRBV7-9 and TRBJ1-2; D possibly corresponds to TRBD1 (5 bases). The CDR3 contains 13 residues. The V end lost 2 bases, the J end lost 8 bases, and 12 bases lay between the germline ends. Germline assignment: CDR1 SEHNR and CDR2 FQNEAQ (reference sequence). The CDR3 DNA reads TGTGCCAGCAGCTTAAGGGGTTCTTCCGGCTACACCTTC. It codes for CASSLRGSSGYTF.

This clonotype was seen repeatedly, ten times or more. The gene calls are TRBV14 and TRBJ2-7, with 7 bases lining up with TRBD2. Germline CDR1 SGHDN, CDR2 FVKESK. V shed 6 bases, J shed 2 bases, and the junction held 7 bases outside the gene matches. CDR3 size: 14 residues. The CDR3 here is CASSRAAGPYEQYF. The CDR3 DNA reads as TGTGCCAGCAGTCGGGCAGCGGGACCCTACGAGCAGTACTTC.

The chain joins TRBV6-2 or TRBV6-3 to TRBJ2-1, with TRBD1 matching 7 bases. The V and J ends lost 6 bases and 6 bases, in that order; junction bases with no gene match: 5. The CDR3 is made up of 13 amino acids. Germline CDR1 MNHEY, CDR2 SVGEGT. CDR3 sequence (DNA): TGTGCCAGCAGAGACAGGGCGGGCAATGAGCAGTTCTTC. It codes for CASRDRAGNEQFF.

This chain connects TRBV29-1 to TRBJ2-7; 7 positions agree with TRBD2. Looked up from germline, CDR1 is SQVTM and CDR2 is ANQGSEA. Trimming at V came to 7 bases and at J to 5 bases, leaving 11 bases not matched to a gene. The CDR3 covers 13 residues. CDR3 nucleotides: TGCAGCGCCGGGCCGGGACTAATTCACGAGCAGTACTTC. This encodes CSAGPGLIHEQYF.

Regarding this clonotype: With a much larger clone just one base away, this may be a read error. V is TRBV20-1 and J is TRBJ2-1; D not certain. The CDR3 is made up of 15 amino acids. Germline CDR1 is DFQATT and CDR2 is SNEGSKA (reference sequence). CDR3 DNA sequence: TGCAGTGCTGGAGATCGGTCCTCGAGCAACAATGAGCAGTTCTTC. Its translation is CSAGDRSSSNNEQFF.

In this sample, this clonotype turned up a few times. J is TRBJ1-2 and V is TRBV6-5; D is unclear. The CDR3 extends over 14 amino acids. Per the germline V gene, CDR1 is MNHEY and CDR2 is SVGAGI. Trimming took off 5 bases at V and 2 bases at J, with 12 bases between the two ends. The CDR3 spells CASSPKAANYGYTF. The CDR3 DNA reads TGTGCCAGCAGTCCCAAGGCAGCGAACTATGGCTACACCTTC.

The rearrangement joins TRBV11-2 to TRBJ2-3; D possibly corresponds to TRBD1 (5 bases). This CDR3 contains 13 residues. The V end lost 5 bases, the J end lost 7 bases, and 13 bases lay between the germline ends. CDR1 is SGHAT and CDR2 is FQNNGV in the germline V gene. For the CDR3, the DNA is TGTGCCAGCAGCCCGATCAGGGTATATACGCAGTATTTT. Translation gives CASSPIRVYTQYF.

The V gene is TRBV4-3, the J gene TRBJ2-7; D is uncertain. The CDR3 has 14 amino acids. The germline V and J ends were trimmed by 3 bases and 6 bases, with 15 bases remaining between them. Germline V gene lookup returns CDR1 LGHNA and CDR2 YSLEER. CDR3 sequence: CASSHRTGTSEQYF. CDR3 coding DNA: TGCGCCAGCAGCCACAGGACGGGTACCAGCGAGCAGTACTTC.

The J gene is TRBJ2-7, the V gene TRBV20-1; 10 bases agree with TRBD2. CDR1 and CDR2 from the germline V gene are DFQATT and SNEGSKA (reference sequence). The length of the CDR3 is 17 residues. J gave up 5 bases and V 1 base, and 14 bases lay outside the gene matches. The chain's CDR3 is CSARGSPLAGVWDEQYF. The CDR3 DNA sequence: TGCAGTGCTAGAGGTTCTCCCCTAGCGGGAGTCTGGGACGAGCAGTACTTC.

This chain joins TRBV29-1 and TRBJ2-1; TRBD1 matches 11 bases. The length of the CDR3 is 15 residues. The V gene end was trimmed by 2 bases and the J gene end by 8 bases; junction bases not matched to a gene: 8. Germline V lookup: CDR1 SQVTM, CDR2 ANQGSEA. In nucleotides, the CDR3 is TGCAGCGTTGAAAAATGGACAGGGGGCAGCGATGAGCAGTTCTTC. Translation gives CSVEKWTGGSDEQFF.

This clonotype was picked up a small number of times. The J gene is TRBJ1-2, the V gene TRBV2, with 11 bases aligning to TRBD1. Unmatched junction bases numbered 4, after V lost 9 bases and J lost 4 bases. Germline-derived CDR1 and CDR2 are SNHLY and FYNNEI. The CDR3 is 13 amino acids. The CDR3 DNA sequence: TGTGCCAGGCGGACAGGGGGCAGCTATGGCTACACCTTC. Protein sequence: CARRTGGSYGYTF.

The V gene is TRBV4-2, the J gene TRBJ2-1, with unresolved D. Germline V gene data show CDR1 as LGHNA and CDR2 as YNFKEQ. The CDR3 consists of 17 residues. V lost 0 bases to trimming and J lost 4 bases, with 16 bases between them. CDR3 nucleotides: TGTGCCAGCAGCCAAGATCCTAACCCAACTATTTACAATGAGCAGTTCTTC. It codes for CASSQDPNPTIYNEQFF.

The genes are TRBV6-5 and TRBJ1-2, with D hard to call. There are 16 residues in the CDR3. From germline, CDR1 is MNHEY and CDR2 SVGAGI. V was shortened by 0 bases and J by 6 bases, with 17 bases between the two germline ends. The CDR3 loop reads CASSYSFVGIQDGYTF. In nucleotides, the CDR3 is TGTGCCAGCAGTTACTCGTTCGTGGGGATTCAAGATGGCTACACCTTC.

This clonotype was seen a handful of times. The DNA for the CDR3 is TGTGCCACCAGTGGCAGGACTAGCGGGAGGAAGGTTCGGGATGAGCAGTTCTTC. This encodes CATSGRTSGRKVRDEQFF. The V and J genes are TRBV24-1 and TRBJ2-1; 14 bases match TRBD2. This CDR3 is 18 amino acids long. The V gene's germline CDR1 is KGHDR and CDR2 SFDVKD. V dropped 5 bases and J dropped 8; count of bases not matched to a gene: 13.

This clonotype showed up just a few times. This rearrangement joins TRBV6-2 or TRBV6-3 to TRBJ2-6, with D possibly being TRBD2 (6 bases). The CDR3 extends over 17 amino acids. V was pared by 0 bases and J by 2 bases, with 11 bases between. Per the germline V gene, CDR1 is MNHEY and CDR2 is SVGEGT. The CDR3 DNA is TGTGCCAGCAGTTACTCGAGGGGAGGAGCTGGGGCCAACGTCCTGACTTTC. Its translation: CASSYSRGGAGANVLTF.

The chain couples TRBV12-3 or TRBV12-4 to TRBJ1-6; no definite D call. The CDR3 consists of 14 residues. Trimming removed 0 bases at V and 8 bases at J, with 8 bases between. The CDR3 spells CASSLAGKDSPLHF. Here the CDR3 DNA reads TGTGCCAGCAGTTTAGCAGGGAAAGATTCACCCCTCCACTTT.

This clonotype was seen only once. The chain uses TRBV7-2 and TRBJ2-5, with 10 positions matching TRBD2. Germline trimming cut 3 bases from V and 11 bases from J; bases unmatched to any gene: 12. The length of the CDR3 is 15 residues. The germline CDR1 and CDR2 sequences are SGHTA and FQGNSA. This CDR3 is CASSLTSGLVDEQYF. In DNA, the CDR3 is TGTGCCAGCAGCTTGACTAGCGGGTTAGTGGATGAGCAGTACTTC.